Listed below are T cell receptor beta chains from one sample, sequenced in a study of shared clonotypes between healthy human individuals. Here immunoSEQ multiplex PCR was the method, and the copy in TCRdb shows in-frame clones only, minus some. Among roughly 700,000 clones listed, about 90% were seen once. Sample: memory CD8+ T cells from PBMCs. Receptor source: a young man in good health. Some clones in this sample may be carry-over from other donors' samples. CDR3s include the opening cysteine and the closing phenylalanine or tryptophan. A D gene is named only where the DNA matches it firmly. For some rows the clone size is stated as once, few or many, or as a class when expanded; others skip it.

cdr3_aa: CASSPQTDYIIGETQYF; cdr3_nt: TGTGCCAGCAGTCCGCAGACAGATTATATCATCGGGGAGACCCAGTACTTC; clone_size: .; d_call: .; v_call: TRBV27; j_call: TRBJ2-5
cdr3_aa: CASSLFVSGWIQYF; cdr3_nt: TGTGCCAGCAGCTTATTCGTGTCAGGGTGGATTCAGTACTTC; clone_size: .; d_call: .; v_call: TRBV11-2; j_call: TRBJ2-4
cdr3_aa: CASSPSGTRREKLFF; cdr3_nt: TGTGCCAGCAGCCCCTCCGGGACCCGGCGAGAAAAACTGTTTTTT; clone_size: .; d_call: .; v_call: TRBV9; j_call: TRBJ1-4
cdr3_aa: CASSHGRTLDNEQFF; cdr3_nt: TGCGCCAGCAGCCACGGGAGGACCTTGGACAATGAGCAGTTCTTC; clone_size: .; d_call: TRBD2; v_call: TRBV4-1; j_call: TRBJ2-1
cdr3_aa: CASRQGQGSEAFF; cdr3_nt: TGTGCCAGCAGACAAGGACAGGGTTCTGAAGCTTTCTTT; clone_size: .; d_call: TRBD1; v_call: TRBV6-5; j_call: TRBJ1-1
cdr3_aa: CASSLLIHTDTQYF; cdr3_nt: TGTGCCAGCAGTTTATTAATACACACAGATACGCAGTATTTT; clone_size: .; d_call: .; v_call: TRBV27; j_call: TRBJ2-3
cdr3_aa: CASSTEEGPYNEQFF; cdr3_nt: TGTGCCAGCTCCACCGAAGAGGGGCCCTACAATGAGCAGTTCTTC; clone_size: .; d_call: .; v_call: TRBV18; j_call: TRBJ2-1
cdr3_aa: CASQGDTGELFF; cdr3_nt: TGTGCCAGTCAAGGGGACACCGGGGAGCTGTTTTTT; clone_size: .; d_call: .; v_call: TRBV19; j_call: TRBJ2-2
cdr3_aa: CASSRGGSGNTIYF; cdr3_nt: TGTGCCAGCAGTAGGGGGGGATCTGGAAACACCATATATTTT; clone_size: .; d_call: .; v_call: TRBV25-1; j_call: TRBJ1-3
cdr3_aa: CASRRDRGETQYF; cdr3_nt: TGTGCCAGCAGGCGAGACAGGGGAGAGACCCAGTACTTC; clone_size: .; d_call: TRBD1; v_call: TRBV7-9; j_call: TRBJ2-5
cdr3_aa: CASSSRTANTGELFF; cdr3_nt: TGTGCCAGCAGCTCGAGGACAGCGAACACCGGGGAGCTGTTTTTT; clone_size: once; d_call: .; v_call: TRBV7-3; j_call: TRBJ2-2
cdr3_aa: CASSPGRTGSYNEQFF; cdr3_nt: TGTGCCAGCTCACCAGGAAGGACAGGGTCCTACAATGAGCAGTTCTTC; clone_size: .; d_call: TRBD1; v_call: TRBV18; j_call: TRBJ2-1
cdr3_aa: CASSLGAQPYNEQFF; cdr3_nt: TGCGCCAGCAGCTTGGGTGCACAGCCTTACAATGAGCAGTTCTTC; clone_size: few; d_call: .; v_call: TRBV5-1; j_call: TRBJ2-1
cdr3_aa: CASPRRAGTGELFF; cdr3_nt: TGTGCCAGCCCTCGGAGGGCCGGTACCGGGGAGCTGTTTTTT; clone_size: .; d_call: .; v_call: TRBV9; j_call: TRBJ2-2
cdr3_aa: CASSVVTEAFF; cdr3_nt: TGTGCCAGCAGCGTAGTCACTGAAGCTTTCTTT; clone_size: .; d_call: .; v_call: TRBV9; j_call: TRBJ1-1
cdr3_aa: CASSLLGSNQPQHF; cdr3_nt: TGTGCCAGCAGTTTACTAGGGAGTAATCAGCCCCAGCATTTT; clone_size: .; d_call: .; v_call: TRBV27; j_call: TRBJ1-5
cdr3_aa: CASSLSPEGNYGYTF; cdr3_nt: TGTGCCAGCAGTTTAAGTCCTGAGGGGAACTATGGCTACACCTTC; clone_size: .; d_call: .; v_call: TRBV28; j_call: TRBJ1-2
cdr3_aa: CASSKPGRSDEQYF; cdr3_nt: TGTGCCAGTAGTAAGCCGGGCAGGAGCGACGAGCAGTACTTC; clone_size: .; d_call: .; v_call: TRBV19; j_call: TRBJ2-7
cdr3_aa: CATSRDRRASGNTGELFF; cdr3_nt: TGTGCCACCAGCAGAGATAGGAGGGCTAGCGGGAACACCGGGGAGCTGTTTTTT; clone_size: .; d_call: TRBD2; v_call: TRBV15; j_call: TRBJ2-2
cdr3_aa: CASSYRDRGYEQYF; cdr3_nt: TGCGCCAGCAGCTACCGGGACAGGGGCTACGAGCAGTACTTC; clone_size: .; d_call: TRBD1; v_call: TRBV5-1; j_call: TRBJ2-7
cdr3_aa: CASSLGNEQFF; cdr3_nt: TGTGCCAGCAGTTTGGGCAATGAGCAGTTCTTC; clone_size: few; d_call: .; v_call: TRBV28; j_call: TRBJ2-1
cdr3_aa: CASTLGPSSTDTQYF; cdr3_nt: TGTGCCAGCACCTTAGGGCCTTCTAGCACAGATACGCAGTATTTT; clone_size: .; d_call: .; v_call: TRBV27; j_call: TRBJ2-3
cdr3_aa: CASTESRDEQYF; cdr3_nt: TGTGCCAGCACCGAAAGTCGCGACGAGCAGTACTTC; clone_size: .; d_call: .; v_call: TRBV2; j_call: TRBJ2-7
cdr3_aa: CASRMTWTGPKGEQFF; cdr3_nt: TGTGCCAGCAGGATGACGTGGACAGGCCCAAAGGGTGAGCAGTTCTTC; clone_size: .; d_call: TRBD1; v_call: TRBV27; j_call: TRBJ2-1
cdr3_aa: CASSLRVSRGNQPQHF; cdr3_nt: TGTGCCAGCAGTTTAAGGGTTAGCAGGGGCAATCAGCCCCAGCATTTT; clone_size: .; d_call: .; v_call: TRBV28; j_call: TRBJ1-5
cdr3_aa: CASRFAGGIPYEQYF; cdr3_nt: TGCGCCAGCAGGTTTGCGGGAGGTATTCCCTACGAGCAGTACTTC; clone_size: .; d_call: TRBD2; v_call: TRBV5-1; j_call: TRBJ2-7
cdr3_aa: CASSEVGQGGEKLFF; cdr3_nt: TGTGCCAGCAGCGAGGTGGGACAGGGGGGAGAAAAACTGTTTTTT; clone_size: .; d_call: TRBD1; v_call: TRBV9; j_call: TRBJ1-4
cdr3_aa: CASRGPPGPRLQFF; cdr3_nt: TGTGCCAGTCGGGGCCCCCCGGGGCCTCGATTGCAGTTCTTC; clone_size: .; d_call: .; v_call: TRBV27; j_call: TRBJ2-1
cdr3_aa: CASSGGGVIYNEQFF; cdr3_nt: TGTGCCAGCAGTGGAGGAGGGGTTATCTACAATGAGCAGTTCTTC; clone_size: .; d_call: .; v_call: TRBV2; j_call: TRBJ2-1
cdr3_aa: CASSLDRGRDGYTF; cdr3_nt: TGCGCCAGCAGCTTGGACAGGGGTCGGGATGGCTACACCTTC; clone_size: .; d_call: TRBD1; v_call: TRBV5-1; j_call: TRBJ1-2
cdr3_aa: CASSIYPGQFYGYTF; cdr3_nt: TGTGCCAGTAGTATTTACCCCGGACAGTTCTATGGCTACACCTTC; clone_size: once; d_call: .; v_call: TRBV19; j_call: TRBJ1-2
cdr3_aa: CASSPVLGRESNNEQFF; cdr3_nt: TGTGCCAGCAGCCCGGTCCTCGGTCGGGAGAGTAACAATGAGCAGTTCTTC; clone_size: .; d_call: .; v_call: TRBV11-2; j_call: TRBJ2-1
cdr3_aa: CASSDRLAGGFEQYF; cdr3_nt: TGTGCCAGCAGCGACAGACTAGCGGGAGGGTTCGAGCAGTACTTC; clone_size: .; d_call: TRBD2; v_call: TRBV7-2; j_call: TRBJ2-7